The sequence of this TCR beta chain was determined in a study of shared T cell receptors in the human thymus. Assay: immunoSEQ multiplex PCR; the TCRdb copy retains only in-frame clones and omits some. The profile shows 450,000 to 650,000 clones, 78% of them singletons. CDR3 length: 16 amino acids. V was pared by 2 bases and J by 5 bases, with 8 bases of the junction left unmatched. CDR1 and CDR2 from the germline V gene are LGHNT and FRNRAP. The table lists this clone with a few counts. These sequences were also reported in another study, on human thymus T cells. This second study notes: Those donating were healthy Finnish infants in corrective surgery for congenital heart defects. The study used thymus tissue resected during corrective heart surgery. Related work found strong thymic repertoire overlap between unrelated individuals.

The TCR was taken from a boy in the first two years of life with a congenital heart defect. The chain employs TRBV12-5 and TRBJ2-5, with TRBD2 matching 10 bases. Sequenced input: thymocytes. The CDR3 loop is CASGLRRGLAKETQYF. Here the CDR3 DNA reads TGTGCTAGTGGTTTGAGGAGGGGACTAGCGAAGGAGACCCAGTACTTC.